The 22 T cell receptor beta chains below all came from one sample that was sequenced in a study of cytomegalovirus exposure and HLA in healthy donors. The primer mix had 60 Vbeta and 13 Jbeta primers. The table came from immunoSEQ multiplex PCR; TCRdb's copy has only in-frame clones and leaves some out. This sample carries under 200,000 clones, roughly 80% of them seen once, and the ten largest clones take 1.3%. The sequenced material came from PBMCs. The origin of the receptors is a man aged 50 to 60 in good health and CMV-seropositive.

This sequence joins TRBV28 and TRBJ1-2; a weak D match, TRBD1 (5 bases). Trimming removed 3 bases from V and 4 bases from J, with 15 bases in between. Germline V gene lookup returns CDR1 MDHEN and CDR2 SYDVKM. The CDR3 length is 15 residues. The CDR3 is CASSLGQRLTYGYTF. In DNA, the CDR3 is TGTGCCAGCAGTTTGGGGCAGCGACTGACCTATGGCTACACCTTC.

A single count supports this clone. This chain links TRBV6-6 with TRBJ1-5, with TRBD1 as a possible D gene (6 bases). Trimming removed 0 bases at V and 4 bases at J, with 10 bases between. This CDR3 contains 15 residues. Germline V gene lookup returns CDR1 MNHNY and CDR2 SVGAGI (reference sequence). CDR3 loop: CASSYSVGGNQPQHF. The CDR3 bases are TGTGCCAGCAGTTACTCAGTAGGGGGAAATCAGCCCCAGCATTTT.

This chain's CDR3 is CASSLGTSGSHNEQFF. CDR3 DNA sequence: TGTGCCAGCAGCTTAGGGACTAGCGGGAGCCACAATGAGCAGTTCTTC. The chain combines TRBV7-6 with TRBJ2-1; the match to TRBD2 covers 13 bases. After removal of 1 base from V and 5 bases from J, the junction contained 2 bases not matched to a gene. The CDR3 runs to 16 residues. CDR1 and CDR2 (germline): SGHVS, FNYEAQ.

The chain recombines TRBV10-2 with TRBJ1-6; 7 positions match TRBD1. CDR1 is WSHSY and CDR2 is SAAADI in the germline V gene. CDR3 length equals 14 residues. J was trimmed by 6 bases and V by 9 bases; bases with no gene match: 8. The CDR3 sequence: CASEGGTANSPLHF. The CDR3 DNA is TGCGCCAGTGAAGGAGGGACAGCTAATTCACCCCTCCACTTT.

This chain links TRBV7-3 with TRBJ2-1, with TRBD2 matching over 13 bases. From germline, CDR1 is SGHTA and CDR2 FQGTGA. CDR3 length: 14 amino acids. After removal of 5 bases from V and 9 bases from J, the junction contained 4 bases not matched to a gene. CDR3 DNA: TGTGCCAGCAGCCCCGGGACTAGCGGGGCTGAGCAGTTCTTC. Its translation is CASSPGTSGAEQFF.

CDR3 loop: CASSLDRVRVFTEAFF. CDR3 nucleotides: TGTGCCAGCAGCTTAGACAGGGTTCGAGTATTCACTGAAGCTTTCTTT. This chain uses TRBV7-8 with TRBJ1-1, with D maybe TRBD1 (6 bases). V was trimmed by 1 base and J by 4 bases, leaving 16 bases between them. The CDR3 contains 16 residues. Germline CDR1 and CDR2: SGHVS and FQNEAQ. Supplemented by reference TRBV7-8 and TRBJ1-1, the full variable domain reads GAGVSQSPRYKVAKRGQDVALRCDPISGHVSLFWYQQALGQGPEFLTYFQNEAQLDKSGLPSDRFFAERPEGSVSTLKIQRTQQEDSAVYLCASSLDRVRVFTEAFFGQGTRLTVV.

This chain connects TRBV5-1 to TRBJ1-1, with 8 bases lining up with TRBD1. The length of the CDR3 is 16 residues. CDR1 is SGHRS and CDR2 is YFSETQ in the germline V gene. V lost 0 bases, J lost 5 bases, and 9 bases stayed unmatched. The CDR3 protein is CASSLGVTGALTEAFF. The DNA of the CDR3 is TGCGCCAGCAGCTTGGGGGTGACAGGGGCATTGACTGAAGCTTTCTTT.

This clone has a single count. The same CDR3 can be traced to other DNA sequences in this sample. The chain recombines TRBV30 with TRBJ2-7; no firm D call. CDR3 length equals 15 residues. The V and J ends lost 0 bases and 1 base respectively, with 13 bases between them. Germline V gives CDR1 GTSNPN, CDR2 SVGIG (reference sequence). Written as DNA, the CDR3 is TGTGCCTGGAGTGTACGTTACAGACAATCCTACGAGCAGTACTTC. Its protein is CAWSVRYRQSYEQYF. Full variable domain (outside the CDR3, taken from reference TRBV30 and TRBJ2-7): SQTIHQWPATLVQPVGSPLSLECTVEGTSNPNLYWYRQAAGRGLQLLFYSVGIGQISSEVPQNLSASRPQDRQFILSSKKLLLSDSGFYLCAWSVRYRQSYEQYFGPGTRLTVT.

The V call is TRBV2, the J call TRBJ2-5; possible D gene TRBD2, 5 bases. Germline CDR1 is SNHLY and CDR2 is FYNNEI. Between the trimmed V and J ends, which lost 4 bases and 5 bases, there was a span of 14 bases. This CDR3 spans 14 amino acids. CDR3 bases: TGTGCCAGCAGTGCGGACTCCCGGTCTGAGACCCAGTACTTC. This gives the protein CASSADSRSETQYF.

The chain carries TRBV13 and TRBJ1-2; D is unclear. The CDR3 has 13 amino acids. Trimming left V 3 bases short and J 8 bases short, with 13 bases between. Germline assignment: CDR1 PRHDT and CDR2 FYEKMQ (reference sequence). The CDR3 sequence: CASSFRTAAGYTF. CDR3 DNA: TGTGCCAGCAGCTTCCGGACTGCTGCGGGCTACACCTTC.

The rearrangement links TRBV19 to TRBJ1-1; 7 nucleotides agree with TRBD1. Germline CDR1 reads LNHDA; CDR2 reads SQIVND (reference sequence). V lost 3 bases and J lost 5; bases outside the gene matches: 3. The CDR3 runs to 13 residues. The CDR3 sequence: CASSIHRGTEAFF. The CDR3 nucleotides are TGTGCCAGTAGTATCCACAGGGGAACTGAAGCTTTCTTT. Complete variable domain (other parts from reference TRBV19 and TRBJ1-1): DGGITQSPKYLFRKEGQNVTLSCEQNLNHDAMYWYRQDPGQGLRLIYYSQIVNDFQKGDIAEGYSVSREKKESFPLTVTSAQKNPTAFYLCASSIHRGTEAFFGQGTRLTVV.

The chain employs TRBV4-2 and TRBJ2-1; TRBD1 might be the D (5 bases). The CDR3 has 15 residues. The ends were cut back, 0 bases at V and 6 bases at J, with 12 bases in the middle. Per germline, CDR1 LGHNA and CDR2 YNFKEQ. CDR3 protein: CASSQEGASFNEQFF. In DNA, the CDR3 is TGTGCCAGCAGCCAAGAAGGGGCCTCATTCAATGAGCAGTTCTTC.

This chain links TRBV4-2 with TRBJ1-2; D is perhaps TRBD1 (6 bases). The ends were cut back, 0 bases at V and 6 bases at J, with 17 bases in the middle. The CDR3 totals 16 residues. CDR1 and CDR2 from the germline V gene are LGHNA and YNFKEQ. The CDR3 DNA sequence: TGTGCCAGCAGCCAAGAGGGGATGAGGGGGAGAGATGGCTACACCTTC. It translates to CASSQEGMRGRDGYTF.

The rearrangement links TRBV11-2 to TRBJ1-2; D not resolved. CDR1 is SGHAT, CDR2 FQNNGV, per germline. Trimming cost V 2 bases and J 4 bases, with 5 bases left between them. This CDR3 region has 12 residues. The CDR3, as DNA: TGTGCCAGCAGCTTAAACAGCTATGGCTACACCTTC. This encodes CASSLNSYGYTF.

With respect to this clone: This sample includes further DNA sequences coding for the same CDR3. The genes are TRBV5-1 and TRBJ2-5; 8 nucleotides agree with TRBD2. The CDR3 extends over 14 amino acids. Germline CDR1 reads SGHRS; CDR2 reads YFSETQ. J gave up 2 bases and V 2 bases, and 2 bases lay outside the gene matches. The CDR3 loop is CASSFSSGQETQYF. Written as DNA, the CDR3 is TGCGCCAGCAGCTTTTCTAGCGGGCAAGAGACCCAGTACTTC.

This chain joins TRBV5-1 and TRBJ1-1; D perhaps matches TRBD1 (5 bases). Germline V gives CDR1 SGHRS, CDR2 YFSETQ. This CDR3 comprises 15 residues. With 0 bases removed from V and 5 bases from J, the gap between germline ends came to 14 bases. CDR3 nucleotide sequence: TGCGCCAGCAGCTTGGCAGGCAGGGAGGGGACTGAAGCTTTCTTT. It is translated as CASSLAGREGTEAFF.

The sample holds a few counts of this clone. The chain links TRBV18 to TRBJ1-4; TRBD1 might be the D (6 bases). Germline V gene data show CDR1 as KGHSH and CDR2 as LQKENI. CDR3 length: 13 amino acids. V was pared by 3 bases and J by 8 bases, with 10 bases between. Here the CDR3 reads CASSPRDNEKLFF. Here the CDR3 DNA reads TGTGCCAGCTCACCCCGGGACAACGAAAAACTGTTTTTT.

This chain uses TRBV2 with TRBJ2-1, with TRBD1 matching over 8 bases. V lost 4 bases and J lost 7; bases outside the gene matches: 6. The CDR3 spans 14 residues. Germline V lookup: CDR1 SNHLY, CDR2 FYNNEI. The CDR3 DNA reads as TGTGCCAGCAGTGTTGAGACAGGGGAAAATGAGCAGTTCTTC. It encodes CASSVETGENEQFF.

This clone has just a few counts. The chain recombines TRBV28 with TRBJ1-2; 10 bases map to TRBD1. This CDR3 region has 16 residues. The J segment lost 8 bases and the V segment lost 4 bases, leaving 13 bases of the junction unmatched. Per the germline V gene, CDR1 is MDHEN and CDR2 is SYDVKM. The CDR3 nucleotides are TGTGCCAGCAGTTACGACTCCGACAGGGGGCGTAGGGGCTACACCTTC. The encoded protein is CASSYDSDRGRRGYTF.

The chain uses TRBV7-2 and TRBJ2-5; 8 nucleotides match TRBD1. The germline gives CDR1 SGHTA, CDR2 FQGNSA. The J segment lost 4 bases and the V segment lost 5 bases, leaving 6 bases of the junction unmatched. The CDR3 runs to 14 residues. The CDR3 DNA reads TGTGCCAGCAGCCTACAGGGGGTGGGAGAGACCCAGTACTTC. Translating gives CASSLQGVGETQYF.

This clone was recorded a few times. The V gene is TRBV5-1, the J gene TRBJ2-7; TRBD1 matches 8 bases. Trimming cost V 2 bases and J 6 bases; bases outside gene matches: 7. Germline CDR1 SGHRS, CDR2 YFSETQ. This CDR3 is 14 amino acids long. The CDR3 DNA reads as TGCGCCAGCAGCTTACAGGGGGTGGAAGGCGAGCAGTACTTC. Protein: CASSLQGVEGEQYF. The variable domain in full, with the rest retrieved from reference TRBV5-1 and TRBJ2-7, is KAGVTQTPRYLIKTRGQQVTLSCSPISGHRSVSWYQQTPGQGLQFLFEYFSETQRNKGNFPGRFSGRQFSNSRSEMNVSTLELGDSALYLCASSLQGVEGEQYFGPGTRLTVT.

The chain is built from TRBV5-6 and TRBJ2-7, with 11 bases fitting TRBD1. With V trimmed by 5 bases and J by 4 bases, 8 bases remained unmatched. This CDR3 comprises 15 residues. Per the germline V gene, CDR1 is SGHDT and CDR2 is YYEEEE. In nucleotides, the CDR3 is TGTGCCAGCAGTTTCGGGGACAGGGGGTTGTACGAGCAGTACTTC. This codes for CASSFGDRGLYEQYF.